The 2 T cell receptor beta chains given below trace back to one sample, sequenced in a study of T cell repertoires in cytomegalovirus infection. TCRdb processed the reads anew with MiXCR; each CDR3 protein has one entry. The sample includes over 200,000 distinct CDR3 sequences, roughly an eighth seen only once; the top ten take roughly 8.7%. Input material: PBMCs. The receptor set was obtained from a human donor in good health (CMV status not recorded). Some clones in this sample may be carry-over from other donors' samples.

This clonotype is a singleton in its sample. The chain combines TRBV2 with TRBJ1-2; TRBD1 aligns across 7 bases. The CDR3 consists of 15 residues. V gave up 6 bases and J gave up 1 base; unmatched junction bases: 8. Per germline, CDR1 SNHLY and CDR2 FYNNEI. The CDR3 bases are TGTGCCAGCAGCCGGGACAGACCTTTTAACTATGGCTACACCTTC. Translation: CASSRDRPFNYGYTF.

This clonotype was seen repeatedly, ten times or more. The rearrangement links TRBV12-5 to TRBJ2-3; D remains ambiguous. Per germline, CDR1 LGHNT and CDR2 FRNRAP. The CDR3 runs to 18 residues. V was shortened by 0 bases and J by 0 bases, with 16 bases between the two germline ends. The CDR3 sequence is CASGLVLAETLSTDTQYF. In nucleotides, the CDR3 is TGTGCTAGTGGTTTGGTACTGGCGGAGACGCTTAGCACAGATACGCAGTATTTT.